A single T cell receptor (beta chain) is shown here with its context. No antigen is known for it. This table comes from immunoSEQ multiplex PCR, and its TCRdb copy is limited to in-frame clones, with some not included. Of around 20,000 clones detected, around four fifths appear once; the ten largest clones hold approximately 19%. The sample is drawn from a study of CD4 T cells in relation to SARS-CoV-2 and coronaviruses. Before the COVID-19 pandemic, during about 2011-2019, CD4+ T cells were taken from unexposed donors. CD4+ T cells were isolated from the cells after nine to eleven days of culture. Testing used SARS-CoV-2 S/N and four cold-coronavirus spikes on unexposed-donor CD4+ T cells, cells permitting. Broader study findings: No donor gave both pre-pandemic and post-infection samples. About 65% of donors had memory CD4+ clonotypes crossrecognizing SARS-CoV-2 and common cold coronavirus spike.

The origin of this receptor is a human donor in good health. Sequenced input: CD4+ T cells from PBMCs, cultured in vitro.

As DNA, the CDR3 is TGTGCCAGCAGCCCATCGAGAGCGACGAACACTGAAGCTTTCTTT. It is translated as CASSPSRATNTEAFF. This chain connects TRBV7-9 to TRBJ1-1; D is undetermined. V was clipped by 5 bases and J by 1 base, with 14 bases between them. The CDR3 covers 15 residues. Germline V gene lookup returns CDR1 SEHNR and CDR2 FQNEAQ (reference sequence).